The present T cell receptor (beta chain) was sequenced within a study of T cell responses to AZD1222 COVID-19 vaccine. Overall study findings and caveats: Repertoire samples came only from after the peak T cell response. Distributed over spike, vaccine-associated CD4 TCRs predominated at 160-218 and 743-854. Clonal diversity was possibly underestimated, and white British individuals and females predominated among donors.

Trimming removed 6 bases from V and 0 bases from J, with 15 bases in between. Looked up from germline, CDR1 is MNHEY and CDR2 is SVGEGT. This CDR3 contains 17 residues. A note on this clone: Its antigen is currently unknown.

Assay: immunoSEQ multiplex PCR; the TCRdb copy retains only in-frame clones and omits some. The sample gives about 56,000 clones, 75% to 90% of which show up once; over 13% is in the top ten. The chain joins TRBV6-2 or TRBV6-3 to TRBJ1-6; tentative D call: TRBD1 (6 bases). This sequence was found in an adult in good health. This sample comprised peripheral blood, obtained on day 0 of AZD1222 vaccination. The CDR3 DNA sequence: TGTGCCAGCAGCCTCTACGGCAGGGGCTCCTATAATTCACCCCTCCACTTT. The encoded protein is CASSLYGRGSYNSPLHF.